This T cell receptor beta chain appears in the sequencing data of a study of blood T cell repertoires in COVID-19. Study background: Donors in the United States, Italy and Spain gave samples during acute or convalescent COVID-19. In each case, the material was cDNA or gDNA derived from T cells, B-cell-depleted T cells, or PBMCs.

In the original analysis: How many nucleated cells were present was estimated from reference gene primer amplification. Method: immunoSEQ multiplex PCR; TCRdb's copy keeps in-frame clones and lacks some. The DNA gave D and trimming, while V, J and clone size come from that table. The sample has 80,000 to 95,000 clones, 90% to 95% seen once. The CDR3 has 19 residues. The junction had 17 bases not matched to a gene; V was cut back by 6 bases and J by 2 bases. Germline CDR1 KGHSH, CDR2 LQKENI. This receptor was taken from a human donor with active COVID-19. The donor label of this sample is uncertain. The specimen was peripheral blood. This chain links TRBV18 with TRBJ2-1; 9 positions match TRBD1. The CDR3 region is CASSPEPGQGLVAYNEQFF. The CDR3 DNA sequence: TGTGCCAGCTCCCCAGAGCCGGGACAGGGCTTAGTGGCCTACAATGAGCAGTTCTTC.